A selection of T cell receptor beta chains follows, all from one sample in a study of OX40 agonist ivuxolimab in advanced cancers. This table comes from immunoSEQ multiplex PCR, and its TCRdb copy is limited to in-frame clones, with some not included. This table holds 45,000 or so clones, more than 70% found once. The material was CD4+ or CD8+ T cells sorted from blood, obtained in a trial of the OX40 agonist ivuxolimab. The receptor set was obtained from an adult with an advanced solid tumor such as melanoma, head and neck, liver or kidney cancer. Each CDR3 is given with its conserved first and last residue. The D gene is left open where the match is weak. The size entry is marked missing in some rows and otherwise reads once, few, many or a size class.

D gene	V gene	clone size	J gene	CDR3 protein	CDR3 DNA
-	TRBV5-1	few	TRBJ1-6	CASSLVQQGSSPLHF	TGCGCCAGCAGCTTGGTTCAACAGGGCAGTTCACCCCTCCACTTT
-	TRBV21-1	-	TRBJ1-2	CASSKDRAGEDLAGYTF	TGTGCCAGCAGCAAAGACCGGGCAGGGGAGGACTTGGCTGGCTACACCTTC
TRBD2	TRBV10-1	-	TRBJ2-1	CASSDKGAGRSYNEQFF	TGCGCCAGCAGTGATAAGGGAGCGGGAAGGTCCTACAATGAGCAGTTCTTC
-	TRBV30	-	TRBJ1-2	CAWSAVNYGYTF	TGTGCCTGGAGTGCAGTTAACTATGGCTACACCTTC
TRBD2	TRBV6-6	-	TRBJ2-1	CASSRSGSSYNEQFF	TGTGCCAGCAGTCGTAGCGGGAGCTCCTACAATGAGCAGTTCTTC
TRBD1	TRBV5-1	-	TRBJ2-5	CASSSGTGGPETQYF	TGCGCCAGCAGCAGTGGGACAGGGGGCCCGGAGACCCAGTACTTC
-	TRBV7-9	-	TRBJ2-7	CASSLPHEQYF	TGTGCCAGCAGCTTACCCCACGAGCAGTACTTC
-	TRBV5-6	-	TRBJ2-1	CASSLGGLIYNEQFF	TGTGCCAGCAGCTTGGGGGGGTTAATCTACAATGAGCAGTTCTTC
-	TRBV19	-	TRBJ2-2	CASSPTGYTGELFF	TGTGCCAGTAGCCCTACAGGTTACACCGGGGAGCTGTTTTTT
-	TRBV29-1	-	TRBJ1-2	CSVAPPGQRYTF	TGCAGCGTGGCGCCTCCGGGACAAAGGTACACCTTC
TRBD2	TRBV4-3	-	TRBJ2-1	CASSQGWLAGGANEQFF	TGCGCCAGCAGCCAAGGTTGGCTAGCGGGGGGGGCCAATGAGCAGTTCTTC
-	TRBV29-1	-	TRBJ2-2	CSVLRDRNTGELFF	TGCAGCGTCCTCCGGGACCGAAACACCGGGGAGCTGTTTTTT
-	TRBV5-1	-	TRBJ2-2	CASQVLSGNTGELFF	TGCGCCAGTCAAGTTCTAAGCGGGAACACCGGGGAGCTGTTTTTT
-	TRBV2	-	TRBJ2-7	CASSEQTDEQYF	TGTGCCAGCAGTGAACAGACAGACGAGCAGTACTTC
-	TRBV29-1	-	TRBJ1-1	CSVGKGQTNTEAFF	TGCAGCGTGGGAAAAGGACAGACGAACACTGAAGCTTTCTTT
-	TRBV19	-	TRBJ1-3	CASSADSGNTIYF	TGTGCCAGTAGTGCGGACTCTGGAAACACCATATATTTT
TRBD2	TRBV5-1	-	TRBJ2-3	CASSLGLAASTDTQYF	TGCGCCAGCAGCCTGGGACTAGCGGCTAGCACAGATACGCAGTATTTT
TRBD1	TRBV11-2	-	TRBJ2-7	CASSPGTGLNEQYF	TGTGCCAGCAGCCCCGGGACAGGGCTCAACGAGCAGTACTTC
-	TRBV29-1	-	TRBJ1-2	CSVTAGSVWTF	TGCAGCGTCACCGCAGGGAGCGTCTGGACCTTC
TRBD2	TRBV4-3	-	TRBJ2-2	CASSHYRTSGITGELFF	TGCGCCAGCAGCCATTATCGGACTAGCGGGATCACCGGGGAGCTGTTTTTT
-	TRBV11-2	once	TRBJ2-7	CASTPWGEALLYEQYF	TGTGCCAGCACCCCTTGGGGGGAGGCATTACTATACGAGCAGTACTTC
-	TRBV21-1	-	TRBJ2-2	CASSAARTDFSANTGELFF	TGTGCCAGCAGCGCCGCCCGAACGGACTTTTCCGCGAACACCGGGGAGCTGTTTTTT
TRBD1	TRBV2	once	TRBJ1-2	CASSIGQGAPAKGYTF	TGTGCCAGCAGCATCGGACAGGGGGCGCCGGCTAAGGGCTACACCTTC
-	TRBV30	-	TRBJ1-5	CAWSGGTGNQPQHF	TGTGCCTGGAGTGGGGGGACGGGCAATCAGCCCCAGCATTTT
TRBD2	TRBV4-1	-	TRBJ2-1	CASIALAGGLYNEQFF	TGCGCCAGCATCGCCCTAGCGGGAGGTCTCTACAATGAGCAGTTCTTC